A selection of T cell receptor beta chains follows, all from one sample in a study of tumor-infiltrating lymphocytes in oesophageal squamous cell carcinoma. TCRdb used MiXCR to reprocess the PCR reads, holding one entry per CDR3 protein. The sample shows some 20,000 distinct CDR3 sequences, 40% to 55% of them seen only once. The sequencing sample was made of esophageal tumor tissue. The receptors originated from a male donor with esophageal squamous cell carcinoma. Each CDR3 is given with its conserved first and last residue. The D gene is left open where the match is weak. Rows give clone size only sometimes, using once, few, many, or a class for an expanded clone.

cdr3_aa: CASTGERLSSEAFF
cdr3_nt: TGTGCCAGCACCGGAGAGCGGCTCAGCTCTGAAGCTTTCTTT
clone_size: -
v_call: TRBV7-2
d_call: -
j_call: TRBJ1-1

cdr3_aa: CASSLRGTGINNEQFF
cdr3_nt: TGTGCCAGCAGCTTAAGGGGGACAGGGATCAACAATGAGCAGTTCTTC
clone_size: many
v_call: TRBV7-8
d_call: TRBD1
j_call: TRBJ2-1

cdr3_aa: CASSSRTGNTEAFF
cdr3_nt: TGTGCCAGCAGCTCACGGACCGGGAACACTGAAGCTTTCTTT
clone_size: -
v_call: TRBV7-8
d_call: -
j_call: TRBJ1-1

cdr3_aa: CASTSRTGLHNSPLHF
cdr3_nt: TGTGCCAGCACCTCCCGGACAGGGCTGCATAATTCACCCCTCCACTTC
clone_size: -
v_call: TRBV28
d_call: TRBD1
j_call: TRBJ2-1

cdr3_aa: CASSLGALGNTEAFF
cdr3_nt: TGTGCCAGCAGCTTGGGAGCTTTGGGGAACACTGAAGCTTTCTTT
clone_size: -
v_call: TRBV5-3
d_call: -
j_call: TRBJ1-1

cdr3_aa: CSAKSLSGRFDEQFF
cdr3_nt: TGCAGTGCTAAGAGTCTTAGCGGGAGGTTCGATGAGCAGTTCTTC
clone_size: -
v_call: TRBV20-1
d_call: TRBD2
j_call: TRBJ2-1

cdr3_aa: CASGYNSPLHF
cdr3_nt: TGTGCCAGCGGGTATAATTCACCCCTCCACTTT
clone_size: -
v_call: TRBV11-3
d_call: -
j_call: TRBJ1-6

cdr3_aa: CASRFAMGQNTGELFF
cdr3_nt: TGTGCCAGCAGATTCGCCATGGGACAGAACACCGGGGAGCTGTTTTTT
clone_size: -
v_call: TRBV7-3
d_call: -
j_call: TRBJ2-2

cdr3_aa: CASTPGRGASGYTF
cdr3_nt: TGTGCCAGCACCCCAGGGAGGGGGGCTTCTGGCTACACCTTC
clone_size: -
v_call: TRBV6-1
d_call: -
j_call: TRBJ1-2

cdr3_aa: CASRGDLSLAEQETQYF
cdr3_nt: TGTGCCAGCAGGGGTGATTTGAGCCTAGCGGAGCAAGAGACCCAGTACTTC
clone_size: medium-sized
v_call: TRBV6-1
d_call: TRBD2
j_call: TRBJ2-5

cdr3_aa: CASSFRDRQETQYF
cdr3_nt: TGTGCCAGCAGCTTCCGGGACCGCCAAGAGACCCAGTACTTC
clone_size: few
v_call: TRBV7-2
d_call: -
j_call: TRBJ2-5

cdr3_aa: CASSFGSGYTF
cdr3_nt: TGTGCCAGCAGCTTCGGGAGTGGCTACACCTTC
clone_size: -
v_call: TRBV11-1
d_call: -
j_call: TRBJ1-2

cdr3_aa: CASSRFVYGYTF
cdr3_nt: TGTGCCAGCAGCCGCTTTGTATATGGCTACACCTTC
clone_size: -
v_call: TRBV7-6
d_call: -
j_call: TRBJ1-2

cdr3_aa: CSATGLAANEQFF
cdr3_nt: TGCAGTGCCACGGGACTAGCGGCCAATGAGCAGTTCTTC
clone_size: -
v_call: TRBV20-1
d_call: TRBD2
j_call: TRBJ2-1

cdr3_aa: CASSIAGANVLTF
cdr3_nt: TGTGCCAGTAGTATCGCTGGGGCCAACGTCCTGACTTTC
clone_size: -
v_call: TRBV19
d_call: -
j_call: TRBJ2-6

cdr3_aa: CASSPRQGATSRETQYF
cdr3_nt: TGCGCCAGCAGCCCGAGACAGGGCGCGACTAGTCGGGAGACCCAGTACTTC
clone_size: medium-sized
v_call: TRBV4-1
d_call: -
j_call: TRBJ2-5

cdr3_aa: CASSHGQGAAYEQYF
cdr3_nt: TGCGCCAGCAGCCATGGACAGGGGGCCGCCTACGAGCAGTACTTC
clone_size: many
v_call: TRBV5-1
d_call: TRBD1
j_call: TRBJ2-7

cdr3_aa: CASNLPGQLHNEQFF
cdr3_nt: TGTGCCAGCAATCTCCCGGGACAGCTTCACAATGAGCAGTTCTTC
clone_size: -
v_call: TRBV28
d_call: TRBD1
j_call: TRBJ2-1

cdr3_aa: CASRDDSGWEQYF
cdr3_nt: TGTGCCAGCAGGGACGACTCTGGGTGGGAGCAGTACTTC
clone_size: medium-sized
v_call: TRBV6-1
d_call: -
j_call: TRBJ2-7

cdr3_aa: CASSQQASGDFTDTQYF
cdr3_nt: TGTGCCAGCAGCCAACAGGCTAGCGGAGATTTTACAGATACGCAGTATTTT
clone_size: few
v_call: TRBV7-2
d_call: TRBD2
j_call: TRBJ2-3

cdr3_aa: CASSYDRGRRDNYGYTF
cdr3_nt: TGTGCCAGCAGTTACGACAGGGGGCGCCGTGATAACTATGGCTACACCTTC
clone_size: -
v_call: TRBV6-6
d_call: TRBD1
j_call: TRBJ1-2

cdr3_aa: CASSSMGAFGYTF
cdr3_nt: TGTGCCAGCAGCTCAATGGGGGCCTTTGGCTACACCTTC
clone_size: once
v_call: TRBV7-9
d_call: -
j_call: TRBJ1-2

cdr3_aa: CASSLQAGGFDEKLFF
cdr3_nt: TGTGCCAGCAGCTTACAAGCCGGGGGCTTTGATGAAAAACTGTTTTTT
clone_size: -
v_call: TRBV7-4
d_call: -
j_call: TRBJ1-4

cdr3_aa: CASSLVGWMNTEAFF
cdr3_nt: TGTGCCAGCAGCTTAGTCGGGTGGATGAACACTGAAGCTTTCTTT
clone_size: -
v_call: TRBV7-2
d_call: -
j_call: TRBJ1-1

cdr3_aa: CASSAGTGGSEQFF
cdr3_nt: TGTGCCAGCAGCGCCGGGACAGGGGGCTCTGAGCAGTTCTTC
clone_size: few
v_call: TRBV7-6
d_call: TRBD1
j_call: TRBJ2-1

cdr3_aa: CASSSGISLYEQYF
cdr3_nt: TGTGCCAGCAGCTCCGGGATCTCCCTCTACGAGCAGTACTTC
clone_size: -
v_call: TRBV7-2
d_call: -
j_call: TRBJ2-7

cdr3_aa: CASNFGTSGSTETQYF
cdr3_nt: TGTGCCAGCAACTTCGGGACTAGCGGGAGCACAGAGACCCAGTACTTC
clone_size: -
v_call: TRBV12-3/TRBV12-4
d_call: TRBD2
j_call: TRBJ2-5

cdr3_aa: CASSKFRRGLAKNIQYF
cdr3_nt: TGTGCCAGCAGCAAGTTTAGGCGGGGGCTCGCCAAAAACATTCAGTACTTC
clone_size: -
v_call: TRBV7-2
d_call: -
j_call: TRBJ2-4

cdr3_aa: CASSEQETQYF
cdr3_nt: TGTGCCAGCAGCGAACAAGAGACCCAGTACTTC
clone_size: -
v_call: TRBV7-2
d_call: -
j_call: TRBJ2-5